A selection of T cell receptor beta chains follows, all from one sample in a study of blood T cell repertoires in COVID-19. TCRdb's copy holds only in-frame clones and misses some; the assay was immunoSEQ multiplex PCR. The sample has roughly 300,000 clones, about nine tenths seen once. The sample comprised PBMCs or T cells enriched from blood (not recorded which). The receptors derive from a woman aged 25 to 45 who had recovered from COVID-19. The CDR3 runs from the conserved cysteine through the conserved F or W. Each record gives: D gene, clone size, V gene, CDR3 length, J gene, CDR3 protein, CDR3 DNA. A D gene is named only where the DNA matches it firmly. Clone size is given for some rows only: seen once, a few or many times, or a class if the clone is expanded.

D: TRBD1
size: NA
V: TRBV19
length: 13
J: TRBJ1-5
CDR3: CASSDRVDQPQHF
DNA: TGTGCCAGTAGCGACAGGGTTGACCAGCCCCAGCATTTT

D: NA
size: NA
V: TRBV19
length: 14
J: TRBJ2-7
CDR3: CAISPGGTAYEQYF
DNA: TGTGCCATTAGTCCAGGAGGGACAGCATACGAGCAGTACTTC

D: TRBD1
size: NA
V: TRBV5-1
length: 15
J: TRBJ2-7
CDR3: CASSDRDRVSYEQYF
DNA: TGCGCCAGCAGCGACCGGGACAGGGTCTCCTACGAGCAGTACTTC

D: NA
size: NA
V: TRBV28
length: 14
J: TRBJ1-3
CDR3: CASSFGGSGNTIYF
DNA: TGTGCCAGCAGCTTCGGGGGCTCTGGAAACACCATATATTTT

D: NA
size: NA
V: TRBV23-1
length: 15
J: TRBJ1-5
CDR3: CASSTTGGPHQPQHF
DNA: TGCGCCAGCAGTACAACGGGGGGGCCCCATCAGCCCCAGCATTTT

D: NA
size: NA
V: TRBV6-5
length: 13
J: TRBJ1-2
CDR3: CASTLGGNYGYTF
DNA: TGTGCCAGCACCCTTGGCGGAAACTATGGCTACACCTTC

D: NA
size: NA
V: TRBV5-5
length: 14
J: TRBJ2-7
CDR3: CASSLESGVGEQYF
DNA: TGTGCCAGCAGCTTGGAGTCAGGGGTTGGGGAGCAGTACTTC

D: NA
size: few
V: TRBV25-1
length: 13
J: TRBJ1-6
CDR3: CASSGEVGSPLHF
DNA: TGTGCCAGCAGCGGGGAAGTTGGTTCACCCCTCCACTTT

D: TRBD2
size: NA
V: TRBV7-2
length: 17
J: TRBJ2-1
CDR3: CASSLVAGGAAHNEQFF
DNA: TGTGCCAGCAGCTTAGTAGCGGGAGGGGCCGCGCACAATGAGCAGTTCTTC

D: TRBD2
size: NA
V: TRBV27
length: 15
J: TRBJ2-5
CDR3: CASSLAGGFLETQYF
DNA: TGTGCCAGCAGTTTAGCGGGAGGTTTCCTAGAGACCCAGTACTTC

D: TRBD1
size: NA
V: TRBV5-5
length: 17
J: TRBJ2-7
CDR3: CASIGDRLGRPAYEQYF
DNA: TGTGCCAGCATCGGGGACAGGCTGGGGCGGCCTGCCTACGAGCAGTACTTC

D: NA
size: once
V: TRBV27
length: 14
J: TRBJ1-1
CDR3: CASSLRGGWTEAFF
DNA: TGTGCCAGCAGTTTACGTGGGGGGTGGACTGAAGCTTTCTTT

D: NA
size: once
V: TRBV27
length: 14
J: TRBJ1-4
CDR3: CASARELSSKKLFF
DNA: TGTGCCAGCGCCAGGGAACTCAGTAGCAAAAAACTGTTTTTT

D: NA
size: NA
V: TRBV14
length: 17
J: TRBJ2-7
CDR3: CASSQDGGTVTSYEQYF
DNA: TGTGCCAGCAGCCAAGATGGGGGGACCGTAACCTCCTACGAGCAGTACTTC

D: TRBD1
size: once
V: TRBV2
length: 14
J: TRBJ1-1
CDR3: CASNLDRARTEAFF
DNA: TGTGCCAGCAACCTAGACAGGGCCCGAACTGAAGCTTTCTTT

D: TRBD1
size: NA
V: TRBV6-2/TRBV6-3
length: 15
J: TRBJ1-1
CDR3: CASSYSGTGTAEAFF
DNA: TGTGCCAGCAGTTACTCGGGGACAGGGACCGCTGAAGCTTTCTTT

D: NA
size: NA
V: TRBV10-1
length: 16
J: TRBJ2-5
CDR3: CASSEGGRAVQETQYF
DNA: TGCGCCAGCAGTGAAGGTGGCAGGGCTGTACAAGAGACCCAGTACTTC

D: NA
size: NA
V: TRBV4-3
length: 18
J: TRBJ2-1
CDR3: CASSQEGLGARLYNEQFF
DNA: TGCGCCAGCAGCCAAGAGGGTTTGGGAGCGCGTCTTTACAATGAGCAGTTCTTC

D: TRBD2
size: few
V: TRBV4-1
length: 17
J: TRBJ2-7
CDR3: CASSQGLAGATRYEQYF
DNA: TGCGCCAGCAGCCAGGGTCTAGCGGGAGCTACTCGCTACGAGCAGTACTTC

D: TRBD2
size: NA
V: TRBV7-2
length: 17
J: TRBJ2-1
CDR3: CASSTRTSGMRGNEQFF
DNA: TGTGCCAGCAGCACACGGACTAGCGGGATGAGGGGCAATGAGCAGTTCTTC

D: NA
size: once
V: TRBV19
length: 15
J: TRBJ2-1
CDR3: CASSIGGQRGHEQFF
DNA: TGTGCCAGTAGTATAGGCGGACAAAGGGGCCATGAGCAGTTCTTC

D: NA
size: NA
V: TRBV28
length: 12
J: TRBJ1-6
CDR3: CASSSSNSPLHF
DNA: TGTGCCAGCAGCTCTAGTAATTCACCCCTCCACTTT

D: NA
size: NA
V: TRBV28
length: 12
J: TRBJ2-7
CDR3: CASSGTAYEQYF
DNA: TGTGCCAGCAGTGGGACTGCCTACGAGCAGTACTTC

D: NA
size: once
V: TRBV10-3
length: 15
J: TRBJ1-1
CDR3: CAISEIVGASTEAFF
DNA: TGTGCCATCAGTGAGATCGTGGGGGCGAGCACTGAAGCTTTCTTT

D: TRBD2
size: few
V: TRBV7-2
length: 15
J: TRBJ2-1
CDR3: CASSPGTSFGNEQFF
DNA: TGTGCCAGCAGCCCCGGGACTAGCTTCGGCAATGAGCAGTTCTTC

D: NA
size: NA
V: TRBV28
length: 12
J: TRBJ2-7
CDR3: CASRQTGYEQYF
DNA: TGTGCCAGCCGACAAACAGGCTACGAGCAGTACTTC

D: NA
size: NA
V: TRBV4-3
length: 16
J: TRBJ2-6
CDR3: CASSQDRVSGANVLTF
DNA: TGCGCCAGCAGCCAAGACAGGGTATCTGGGGCCAACGTCCTGACTTTC

D: NA
size: NA
V: TRBV30
length: 14
J: TRBJ1-6
CDR3: CAWRSEGSHSPLHF
DNA: TGTGCCTGGAGATCGGAGGGGAGTCATTCACCCCTCCACTTT

D: TRBD2
size: many
V: TRBV9
length: 18
J: TRBJ2-1
CDR3: CASSVAAGGPGNYNEQFF
DNA: TGTGCCAGCAGCGTAGCAGCGGGAGGGCCTGGCAATTACAATGAGCAGTTCTTC

D: NA
size: NA
V: TRBV6-2/TRBV6-3
length: 15
J: TRBJ1-1
CDR3: CASSSRGHLNTEAFF
DNA: TGTGCCAGCAGTTCCAGGGGCCACTTGAACACTGAAGCTTTCTTT

D: NA
size: NA
V: TRBV2
length: 16
J: TRBJ2-7
CDR3: CASSVRGQLLSYEQYF
DNA: TGTGCCAGCAGCGTCCGGGGACAACTTTTGTCCTACGAGCAGTACTTC

D: TRBD1
size: NA
V: TRBV27
length: 15
J: TRBJ2-2
CDR3: CASNPGQGGTGELFF
DNA: TGTGCCAGCAATCCCGGACAGGGTGGAACCGGGGAGCTGTTTTTT

D: NA
size: NA
V: TRBV5-3
length: 15
J: TRBJ1-5
CDR3: CARSLPGRGNQPQHF
DNA: TGTGCCAGAAGCTTGCCGGGAAGGGGCAATCAGCCCCAGCATTTT

D: NA
size: NA
V: TRBV11-1
length: 16
J: TRBJ2-1
CDR3: CASSLSSGVSYNEQFF
DNA: TGTGCCAGCAGCTTATCATCGGGGGTGTCCTACAATGAGCAGTTCTTC

D: NA
size: NA
V: TRBV19
length: 13
J: TRBJ2-5
CDR3: CASSRGRQETQYF
DNA: TGTGCCAGTAGTCGTGGTAGACAAGAGACCCAGTACTTC

D: NA
size: once
V: TRBV5-1
length: 14
J: TRBJ1-6
CDR3: CASSLTGRSSPLHF
DNA: TGCGCCAGCAGCTTGACAGGAAGGAGTTCACCCCTCCACTTT

D: TRBD1
size: NA
V: TRBV4-3
length: 17
J: TRBJ1-4
CDR3: CASSQGQGMTANEKLFF
DNA: TGCGCCAGCAGCCAAGGACAGGGGATGACGGCTAATGAAAAACTGTTTTTT

D: NA
size: NA
V: TRBV20-1
length: 11
J: TRBJ2-7
CDR3: CSARGPYEQYF
DNA: TGCAGTGCTAGAGGTCCATACGAGCAGTACTTC

D: TRBD1
size: NA
V: TRBV2
length: 16
J: TRBJ2-7
CDR3: CASTPSSRQGFYEQYF
DNA: TGTGCCAGCACTCCGAGCTCGCGACAGGGGTTCTACGAGCAGTACTTC

D: NA
size: NA
V: TRBV4-2
length: 13
J: TRBJ2-4
CDR3: CASSQDSRVIQYF
DNA: TGTGCCAGCAGCCAAGATTCTAGAGTTATCCAGTACTTC

D: TRBD1
size: NA
V: TRBV7-2
length: 13
J: TRBJ1-1
CDR3: CASRPTGITEAFF
DNA: TGTGCCAGCAGGCCGACAGGGATAACTGAAGCTTTCTTT

D: NA
size: once
V: TRBV4-3
length: 16
J: TRBJ1-5
CDR3: CASSQDIQSFNQPQHF
DNA: TGCGCCAGCAGCCAAGATATACAGAGCTTCAATCAGCCCCAGCATTTT

D: TRBD2
size: once
V: TRBV4-2
length: 15
J: TRBJ2-5
CDR3: CASSHTSGRTVSQYF
DNA: TGTGCCAGCAGCCACACTAGCGGGAGGACTGTGTCCCAGTACTTC

D: TRBD1
size: NA
V: TRBV7-2
length: 17
J: TRBJ2-5
CDR3: CASSPRDRGSVGETQYF
DNA: TGTGCCAGCAGCCCCCGGGACAGGGGGTCTGTGGGAGAGACCCAGTACTTC

D: NA
size: once
V: TRBV12-3/TRBV12-4
length: 12
J: TRBJ1-2
CDR3: CASSYPGHGYTF
DNA: TGTGCCAGCAGTTACCCAGGGCATGGCTACACCTTC

D: TRBD2
size: NA
V: TRBV11-3
length: 14
J: TRBJ2-1
CDR3: CASSPPGGPYEQFF
DNA: TGTGCCAGCAGCCCCCCGGGAGGGCCCTATGAGCAGTTCTTC

D: NA
size: NA
V: TRBV30
length: 12
J: TRBJ1-5
CDR3: CAWSPVVGPQHF
DNA: TGTGCCTGGAGTCCGGTAGTCGGGCCCCAGCATTTT

D: NA
size: NA
V: TRBV20-1
length: 11
J: TRBJ2-1
CDR3: CSARDLNEQFF
DNA: TGCAGTGCTAGAGATCTCAATGAGCAGTTCTTC

D: NA
size: NA
V: TRBV10-3
length: 14
J: TRBJ1-1
CDR3: CAIRSGTLNTEAFF
DNA: TGTGCCATCAGATCCGGGACATTGAACACTGAAGCTTTCTTT

D: NA
size: NA
V: TRBV6-5
length: 15
J: TRBJ2-7
CDR3: CASRPRAEATYEQYF
DNA: TGTGCCAGCAGGCCCAGAGCGGAAGCAACCTACGAGCAGTACTTC

D: TRBD2
size: once
V: TRBV30
length: 15
J: TRBJ2-1
CDR3: CAWSSGTSLYNEQFF
DNA: TGTGCCTGGAGCAGCGGGACTAGCCTTTACAATGAGCAGTTCTTC

D: NA
size: once
V: TRBV6-5
length: 13
J: TRBJ2-7
CDR3: CASSLSTGYEQYF
DNA: TGTGCCAGCAGCCTATCGACAGGCTACGAGCAGTACTTC

D: TRBD2
size: NA
V: TRBV3-1/TRBV3-2
length: 13
J: TRBJ2-7
CDR3: CASSPDGGREQYF
DNA: TGTGCCAGCAGCCCCGACGGCGGGAGGGAGCAGTACTTC

D: TRBD2
size: NA
V: TRBV19
length: 18
J: TRBJ2-3
CDR3: CASSMGTSGRLGTDTQYF
DNA: TGTGCCAGTAGTATGGGGACTAGCGGGAGGTTGGGCACAGATACGCAGTATTTT

D: NA
size: NA
V: TRBV7-2
length: 13
J: TRBJ1-3
CDR3: CASSLGGADTIYF
DNA: TGTGCCAGCAGCTTAGGGGGAGCGGACACCATATATTTT

D: NA
size: NA
V: TRBV10-3
length: 18
J: TRBJ2-4
CDR3: CAISESALNIGGKNIQYF
DNA: TGTGCCATCAGTGAGTCGGCTTTAAATATTGGAGGCAAAAACATTCAGTACTTC

D: NA
size: NA
V: TRBV5-1
length: 14
J: TRBJ1-1
CDR3: CASSPRGGNTEAFF
DNA: TGCGCCAGCAGCCCCCGAGGGGGGAACACTGAAGCTTTCTTT

D: NA
size: NA
V: TRBV2
length: 14
J: TRBJ1-4
CDR3: CASRQGSTNEKLFF
DNA: TGTGCCAGCAGGCAGGGATCAACTAATGAAAAACTGTTTTTT

D: NA
size: NA
V: TRBV28
length: 11
J: TRBJ2-5
CDR3: CASSSGLNQYF
DNA: TGTGCCAGCAGTTCCGGACTGAACCAGTACTTC